The rows below give T cell receptor beta chains drawn from one sample of a study of T cell clonotyping in hematopoietic cell transplantation. Sequenced by immunoSEQ multiplex PCR; TCRdb stores in-frame clones only, minus some. This sample has roughly 6,000 clones, with around nine tenths found just once. The material was peripheral blood mononuclear cells, obtained 100 days after allogeneic stem cell transplant. These receptors all stem from a female patient in her forties who had an allogeneic stem cell transplant from a related donor, so the T cells may come from the graft donor. Some clones in this sample may be carry-over from other donors' samples. The CDR3 runs from the conserved cysteine through the conserved F or W. The D gene is left open where the match is weak. Rows may omit the clone size; those that give it use once, few, many or a size class.

size	J	D	V	DNA	CDR3
.	TRBJ1-1	.	TRBV5-4	TGTGCCAGCAGCTTGGAGTATAAGGGTGGAACTGAAGCTTTCTTT	CASSLEYKGGTEAFF
.	TRBJ2-3	TRBD2	TRBV5-1	TGCGCCAGCAGCCCATCGGGACTAGCGGGAGATACGCAGTATTTT	CASSPSGLAGDTQYF
.	TRBJ2-1	TRBD2	TRBV27	TGTGCCAGCAGTTTGGGGGGGACTAGCGGATACAATGAGCAGTTCTTC	CASSLGGTSGYNEQFF
.	TRBJ1-1	TRBD1	TRBV2	TGTGCCAGCAGTGACGGGACAGGGGGCTTCGAAGCTTTCTTT	CASSDGTGGFEAFF
.	TRBJ2-7	TRBD1	TRBV6-5	TGTGCCAGCAGTGACTCAGGGGGTAGCTCCTACGAGCAGTACTTC	CASSDSGGSSYEQYF
.	TRBJ2-7	TRBD1	TRBV19	TGTGCCAGTAGTAAGGGCAAGGGACAGGGGGCCAACGAGCAGTACTTC	CASSKGKGQGANEQYF
.	TRBJ2-3	TRBD2	TRBV11-3	TGTGCCAGCGCTCGGGAGGCCGGGACAGATACGCAGTATTTT	CASAREAGTDTQYF
.	TRBJ1-2	.	TRBV4-1	TGCGCCAGCAGCCAAGAAAAGGGAGGCAGTAACTATGGCTACACCTTC	CASSQEKGGSNYGYTF
.	TRBJ1-2	.	TRBV5-8	TGTGCCAGCAGCCCCGAGGGGTACCTAGGAGGCTACACCTTC	CASSPEGYLGGYTF
once	TRBJ1-1	.	TRBV13	TGTGCCAGCAGCTTAAGACACATGAACACTGAAGCTTTCTTT	CASSLRHMNTEAFF
.	TRBJ2-2	TRBD2	TRBV19	TGTGCCAGTAGTATCACAAGTGGGCTAGCGGGAGAGGAGCTGTTTTTT	CASSITSGLAGEELFF
.	TRBJ2-7	.	TRBV11-2	TGTGCCAGCAGCCCCGACAACAGGGTGGCCTACGAGCAGTACTTC	CASSPDNRVAYEQYF
.	TRBJ2-7	TRBD2	TRBV5-6	TGTGCCAGCAGCTTGACTCTAGCGGGAGGGCCGAGCTTC	CASSLTLAGGPSF
.	TRBJ2-6	.	TRBV7-9	TGTGCCAGCCCCAAGATCTCTGGGGCCAACGTCCTGACTTTC	CASPKISGANVLTF
.	TRBJ1-2	.	TRBV2	TGTGCCAGCAGTGGGGGGTCCGGTTTGGACTATGGCTACACCTTC	CASSGGSGLDYGYTF
.	TRBJ2-7	.	TRBV7-6	TGTGCCAGCAGCTTAGCGGACAGCTACGAGCAGTACTTC	CASSLADSYEQYF
few	TRBJ2-2	.	TRBV13	TGTGCCAGCAGCTTAGAAGGGGCTGGTACCGGGGAGCTGTTTTTT	CASSLEGAGTGELFF
large	TRBJ2-3	TRBD2	TRBV15	TGTGCCACCAGCAGAGAAGCGGGAGGGCCAGATACGCAGTATTTT	CATSREAGGPDTQYF
.	TRBJ2-1	TRBD2	TRBV7-9	TGTGCCAGCAGGGCTAGCGGGACGAGGCACAATGAGCAGTTCTTC	CASRASGTRHNEQFF
.	TRBJ1-1	.	TRBV19	TGTGCCAGTAGTATAGATCTGGAAGGGACGGCTTTCTTT	CASSIDLEGTAFF
once	TRBJ1-2	.	TRBV19	TGTGCCAGTAGTATGGAGGGAATCTATGGCTACACCTTC	CASSMEGIYGYTF
.	TRBJ2-6	.	TRBV6-4	TGTGCCAGCAGTGACAACTCTGGGGCCAACGTCCTGACTTTC	CASSDNSGANVLTF
once	TRBJ1-4	TRBD1	TRBV11-2	TGTGCCAGCAGCCATGGCCGGGGACAGGGAAAAGAAAAACTGTTTTTT	CASSHGRGQGKEKLFF
.	TRBJ2-2	.	TRBV4-3	TGCGCCAGCAGCCAAGGCAGGGCCGGGGAGCTGTTTTTT	CASSQGRAGELFF
.	TRBJ2-2	.	TRBV11-2	TGTGCCAGCAGCCCCTCGAACACCGGGGAGCTGTTTTTT	CASSPSNTGELFF
once	TRBJ2-7	TRBD2	TRBV4-2	TGTGCCAGCAGCCAAGAAAGGCTAGCGGGGCTCGCTACCTACGAGCAGTACTTC	CASSQERLAGLATYEQYF
.	TRBJ2-5	TRBD1	TRBV6-6	TGTGCCAGCAGTTTCCCCCGCGGACAGGGCGAGACCCAGTACTTC	CASSFPRGQGETQYF
once	TRBJ2-1	TRBD2	TRBV28	TGTGCCAGTTTTGTTAGCGGGAGGGGGTCCGATGAGCAGTTCTTC	CASFVSGRGSDEQFF
.	TRBJ1-2	.	TRBV5-1	TGCGCCAGCAGGGTGAGGGGGGACGACTATGGCTACACCTTC	CASRVRGDDYGYTF
.	TRBJ1-1	.	TRBV28	TGTGCCAGCAGTCCTTCCGGACGGAACACTGAAGCTTTCTTT	CASSPSGRNTEAFF